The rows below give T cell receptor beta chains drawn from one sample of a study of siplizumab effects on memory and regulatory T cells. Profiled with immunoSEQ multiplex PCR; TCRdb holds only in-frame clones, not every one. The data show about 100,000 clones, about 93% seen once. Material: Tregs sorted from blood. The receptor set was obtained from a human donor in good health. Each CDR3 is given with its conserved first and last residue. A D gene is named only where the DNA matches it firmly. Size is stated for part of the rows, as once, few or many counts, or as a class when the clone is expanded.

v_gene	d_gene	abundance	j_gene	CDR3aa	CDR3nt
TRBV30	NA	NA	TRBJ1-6	CAWSEGISPLHF	TGTGCCTGGAGTGAAGGGATCTCACCCCTCCACTTT
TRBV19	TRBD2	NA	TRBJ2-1	CASSKNLGTSGYNEQFF	TGTGCCAGTAGTAAGAATCTGGGGACTAGCGGGTACAATGAGCAGTTCTTC
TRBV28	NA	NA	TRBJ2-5	CASSFSSGQETQYF	TGTGCCAGCAGTTTTAGTAGCGGCCAAGAGACCCAGTACTTC
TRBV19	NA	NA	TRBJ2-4	CASRGFGNIQYF	TGTGCCAGTCGGGGATTTGGAAACATTCAGTACTTC
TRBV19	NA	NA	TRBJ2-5	CASSIVRFGTQYF	TGTGCCAGTAGTATAGTGAGGTTTGGGACCCAGTACTTC
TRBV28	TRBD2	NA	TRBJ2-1	CASNGSGRTSPNEQFF	TGTGCCAGCAACGGTAGCGGGAGGACTTCGCCTAATGAGCAGTTCTTC
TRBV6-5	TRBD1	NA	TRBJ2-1	CASMRGLYNEQFF	TGTGCCAGCATGAGGGGGCTCTACAATGAGCAGTTCTTC
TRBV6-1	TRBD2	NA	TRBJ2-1	CASSEVFSGGAYNEQFF	TGTGCCAGCAGTGAAGTTTTTAGCGGGGGGGCCTACAATGAGCAGTTCTTC
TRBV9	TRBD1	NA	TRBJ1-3	CASSVEGQPTLVGNTIYF	TGTGCCAGCAGCGTAGAGGGACAGCCTACCTTGGTGGGAAACACCATATATTTT
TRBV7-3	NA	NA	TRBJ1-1	CASSLIVNTEAFF	TGTGCCAGCAGCTTAATCGTGAACACTGAAGCTTTCTTT
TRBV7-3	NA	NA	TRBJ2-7	CASSSGGEQYF	TGTGCCAGCAGCTCTGGCGGAGAGCAGTACTTC
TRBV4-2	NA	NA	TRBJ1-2	CASSQDRRYTF	TGTGCCAGCAGCCAAGATAGGCGCTACACCTTC
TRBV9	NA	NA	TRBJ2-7	CASSPTPGLSYEQYF	TGTGCCAGCAGCCCCACCCCCGGGCTCTCCTACGAGCAGTACTTC
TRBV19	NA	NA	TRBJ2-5	CASRRGQETQYF	TGTGCCAGCCGTAGGGGACAAGAGACCCAGTACTTC
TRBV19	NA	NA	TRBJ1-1	CAGTTANTEAFF	TGTGCCGGAACGACAGCGAACACTGAAGCTTTCTTT
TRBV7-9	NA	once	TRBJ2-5	CASSSGREVGTQYF	TGTGCCAGCAGCTCCGGTAGGGAAGTTGGGACCCAGTACTTC
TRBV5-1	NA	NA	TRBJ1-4	CASSLDPTNEKLFF	TGCGCCAGCAGCCTGGACCCAACTAATGAAAAACTGTTTTTT
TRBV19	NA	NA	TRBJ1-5	CASSIVLFGGLGNQPQHF	TGTGCCAGTAGTATAGTTCTCTTTGGGGGCCTGGGCAATCAGCCCCAGCATTTT
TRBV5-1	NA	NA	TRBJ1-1	CASSPRGLNTEAFF	TGCGCCAGCAGCCCCCGGGGGTTGAACACTGAAGCTTTCTTT
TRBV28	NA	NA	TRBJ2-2	CASFRRSSTGELFF	TGTGCCAGCTTCCGAAGGTCGAGCACCGGGGAGCTGTTTTTT
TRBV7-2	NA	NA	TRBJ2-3	CASSYSLSTDTQYF	TGTGCCAGCAGCTATAGTCTGTCCACAGATACGCAGTATTTT
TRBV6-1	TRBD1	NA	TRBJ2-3	CASSVHTRGFFVTDTQYF	TGTGCCAGCAGTGTTCATACCAGGGGGTTTTTCGTTACAGATACGCAGTATTTT
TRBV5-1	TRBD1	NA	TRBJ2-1	CASSLVWDRGYNEQFF	TGCGCCAGCAGCTTGGTCTGGGACAGGGGCTACAATGAGCAGTTCTTC
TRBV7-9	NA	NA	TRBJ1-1	CASSLVVPSYTEAFF	TGTGCCAGCAGCTTAGTGGTCCCCAGTTACACTGAAGCTTTCTTT
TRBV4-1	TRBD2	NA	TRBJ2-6	CASSQVYGAGAGANVLTF	TGCGCCAGCAGCCAAGTATACGGCGCGGGGGCTGGGGCCAACGTCCTGACTTTC
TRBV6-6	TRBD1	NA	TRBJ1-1	CASSYLQGVEAFF	TGTGCCAGCAGTTACCTGCAGGGGGTTGAAGCTTTCTTT
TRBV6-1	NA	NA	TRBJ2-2	CASTQIIGPGELFF	TGTGCCAGCACCCAGATCATAGGTCCCGGGGAGCTGTTTTTT
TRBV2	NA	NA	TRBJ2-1	CASSPPPVNEQFF	TGTGCCAGCAGCCCCCCACCGGTGAATGAGCAGTTCTTC
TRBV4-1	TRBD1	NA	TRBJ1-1	CASSQVWSGTGGQNTEAFF	TGCGCCAGCAGCCAAGTATGGTCCGGGACAGGGGGACAGAACACTGAAGCTTTCTTT
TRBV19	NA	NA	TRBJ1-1	CASNPTDTEAFF	TGTGCCAGTAATCCCACGGACACTGAAGCTTTCTTT
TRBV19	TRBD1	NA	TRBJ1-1	CASKGALKAFF	TGTGCCAGTAAGGGGGCCCTGAAAGCTTTCTTT
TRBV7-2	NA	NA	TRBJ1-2	CASRGLDYGYTF	TGTGCCAGCAGGGGGCTGGACTATGGCTACACCTTC
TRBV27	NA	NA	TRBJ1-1	CASSLIGNTEAFF	TGTGCCAGCAGTTTGATTGGGAACACTGAAGCTTTCTTT
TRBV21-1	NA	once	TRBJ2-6	CASITRGRGYEAGANVLTF	TGTGCCAGCATCACTCGGGGCAGGGGGTATGAAGCTGGGGCCAACGTCCTGACTTTC
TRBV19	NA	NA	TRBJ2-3	CASSIAGPGTDTQYF	TGTGCCAGTAGTATAGCTGGACCCGGCACAGATACGCAGTATTTT
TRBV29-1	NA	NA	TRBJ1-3	CSVEDPPGGNTIYF	TGCAGCGTTGAAGATCCGCCGGGTGGAAACACCATATATTTT
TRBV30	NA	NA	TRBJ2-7	CAWMGGNEQYF	TGTGCCTGGATGGGGGGTAACGAGCAGTACTTC
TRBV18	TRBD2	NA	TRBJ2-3	CASSPGLAGEGTQYF	TGTGCCAGCTCACCAGGACTAGCGGGAGAAGGTACGCAGTATTTT
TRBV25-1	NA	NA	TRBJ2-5	CASSEPTGAGETQYF	TGTGCCAGCAGTGAACCAACGGGGGCCGGGGAGACCCAGTACTTC
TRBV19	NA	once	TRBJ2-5	CASSAPRGTGETQYF	TGTGCCAGTAGTGCCCCTCGTGGGACCGGGGAGACCCAGTACTTC
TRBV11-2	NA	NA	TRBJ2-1	CASSLVYEQFF	TGTGCCAGCAGCTTAGTATATGAGCAGTTCTTC
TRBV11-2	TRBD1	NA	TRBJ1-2	CASSLNSGGHGYTF	TGTGCCAGCAGCTTGAATTCAGGGGGTCATGGCTACACCTTC
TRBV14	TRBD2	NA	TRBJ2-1	CASSPKTSGRLLEFF	TGTGCCAGCAGCCCTAAGACTAGCGGGAGGCTTTTGGAGTTCTTC
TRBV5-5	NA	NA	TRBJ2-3	CASSLRWESTDTQYF	TGTGCCAGCAGCTTGCGGTGGGAAAGCACAGATACGCAGTATTTT
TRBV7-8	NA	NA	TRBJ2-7	CASSLGDNRYYEQYF	TGTGCCAGCAGCCTTGGGGACAATCGATATTACGAGCAGTACTTC
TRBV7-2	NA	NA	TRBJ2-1	CASPSVSSYNEQFF	TGTGCCAGCCCCTCCGTGAGCTCCTACAATGAGCAGTTCTTC
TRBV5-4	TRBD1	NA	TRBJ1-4	CAGSRDRGLNEKLFF	TGTGCCGGCAGCCGGGACAGGGGGTTAAATGAAAAACTGTTTTTT
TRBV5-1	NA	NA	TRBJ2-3	CASSAQKIAGITDTQYF	TGCGCCAGCAGCGCCCAAAAGATAGCAGGGATCACAGATACGCAGTATTTT
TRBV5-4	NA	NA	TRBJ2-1	CASSSGRSSYNEQFF	TGTGCCAGCAGCTCTGGCCGGAGCTCCTACAATGAGCAGTTCTTC
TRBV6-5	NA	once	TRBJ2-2	CASSYSGGNTGELFF	TGTGCCAGCAGTTACTCGGGGGGTAACACCGGGGAGCTGTTTTTT
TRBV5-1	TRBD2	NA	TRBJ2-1	CASSQGLASNEQFF	TGCGCCAGCAGCCAGGGACTAGCCTCCAATGAGCAGTTCTTC
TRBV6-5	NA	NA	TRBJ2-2	CASSRGGTGELFF	TGTGCCAGCAGTAGAGGGGGGACCGGGGAGCTGTTTTTT
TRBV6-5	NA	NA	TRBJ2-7	CASSRVGGYEQYF	TGTGCCAGCAGCCGGGTGGGGGGCTACGAGCAGTACTTC
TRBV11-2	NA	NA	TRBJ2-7	CASSRRGTAISYEQYF	TGTGCCAGCAGCAGGAGGGGGACAGCGATCTCCTACGAGCAGTACTTC
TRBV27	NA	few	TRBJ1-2	CASCGTVGGYTF	TGTGCCAGCTGTGGGACGGTCGGTGGCTACACCTTC
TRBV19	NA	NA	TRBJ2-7	CASEGAKAYEQYF	TGTGCCAGCGAGGGAGCTAAGGCCTACGAGCAGTACTTC
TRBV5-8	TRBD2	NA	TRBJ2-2	CASSLVRLAGGTGELFF	TGTGCCAGCAGCCTAGTAAGACTAGCGGGAGGCACCGGGGAGCTGTTTTTT
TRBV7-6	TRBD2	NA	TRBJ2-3	CASSFLSSGGTSTDTQYF	TGTGCCAGCAGCTTTTTGTCTAGCGGGGGGACTAGCACAGATACGCAGTATTTT